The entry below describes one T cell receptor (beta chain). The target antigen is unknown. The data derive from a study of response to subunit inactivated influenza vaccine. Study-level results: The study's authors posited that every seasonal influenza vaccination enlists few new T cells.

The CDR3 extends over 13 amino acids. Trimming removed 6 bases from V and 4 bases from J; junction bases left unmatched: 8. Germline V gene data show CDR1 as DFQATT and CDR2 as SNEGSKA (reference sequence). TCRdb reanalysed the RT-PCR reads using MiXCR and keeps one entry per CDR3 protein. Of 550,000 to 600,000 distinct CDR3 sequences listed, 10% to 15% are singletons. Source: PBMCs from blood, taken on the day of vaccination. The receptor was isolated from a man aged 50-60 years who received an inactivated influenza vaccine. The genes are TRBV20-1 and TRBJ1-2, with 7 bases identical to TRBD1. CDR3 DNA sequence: TGCAGTGCCGATGTGGGACAGATCTATGGCTACACCTTC. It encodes CSADVGQIYGYTF.